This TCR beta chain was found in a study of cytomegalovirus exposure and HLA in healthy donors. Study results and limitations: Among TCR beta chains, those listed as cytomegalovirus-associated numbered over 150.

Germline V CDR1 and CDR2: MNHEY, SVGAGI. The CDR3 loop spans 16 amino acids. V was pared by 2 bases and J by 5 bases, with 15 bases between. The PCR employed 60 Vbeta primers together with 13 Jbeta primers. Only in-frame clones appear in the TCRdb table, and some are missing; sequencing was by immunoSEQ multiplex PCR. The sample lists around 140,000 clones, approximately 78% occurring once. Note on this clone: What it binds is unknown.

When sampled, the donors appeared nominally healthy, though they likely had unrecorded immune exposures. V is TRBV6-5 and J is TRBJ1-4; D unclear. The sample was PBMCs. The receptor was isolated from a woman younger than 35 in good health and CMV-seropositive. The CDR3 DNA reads TGTGCCAGCAGTTACCGTTTTTTGCCCGGGAATGAAAAACTGTTTTTT. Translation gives CASSYRFLPGNEKLFF.